Listed here is a single TCR beta chain. This record comes from a study of shared T cell receptors in the human thymus. Measured with immunoSEQ multiplex PCR; TCRdb has only the in-frame clones, and not every one. The table has around 340,000 clones, approximately 95% seen once. This sequence was found in a human donor. The sequencing input was thymocytes.

CDR3 DNA: TGTGCCAGCAGCCCGGACCGCTCCTACGAGCAGTACTTC. As protein: CASSPDRSYEQYF. This sequence joins TRBV7-2 and TRBJ2-7; unclear D gene. From germline, CDR1 is SGHTA and CDR2 FQGNSA. CDR3 size: 13 residues. Trimming cost V 5 bases and J 0 bases, with 8 bases left between them.